This TCR beta chain was recorded in a study of regulatory T cells in long-lasting Graves disease. Study as a whole: Antithyroid drug intake by newly diagnosed Graves' patients had lasted under 3 months.

As for time point: newly diagnosed GD, antithyroid drugs for less than 3 months. With RNA extracted from PBMCs as input, the TCR library was made. CDR3-region Arm-PCR and iRepertoire HTBI primers produced the TCR beta libraries. MiXCR, run by TCRdb on the multiplex PCR reads, gives a single entry per CDR3 protein. The table has under 450,000 distinct CDR3 sequences, about 11% seen once. This clonotype was counted many times. CDR3 length equals 16 residues. Trimming removed 2 bases from V and 2 bases from J, with 16 bases in between. The germline gives CDR1 DFQATT, CDR2 SNEGSKA (reference sequence). These data also formed part of another study, on T cells in Graves' hyperthyroidism and ophthalmopathy.

The sequenced sample was peripheral blood mononuclear cells (PBMCs), obtained at new diagnosis, from a patient treated with antithyroid drugs. The rearrangement links TRBV20-1 to TRBJ1-5; TRBD1 is a possible D gene (6 bases). The TCR sequence derives from a young woman with Graves disease. This CDR3 reads CSARKLGTTGNQPQHF. CDR3 DNA: TGCAGTGCTAGAAAGTTAGGGACAACGGGCAATCAGCCCCAGCATTTT.